The sample holds many counts of the clone carrying this T cell receptor beta chain. CDR1 and CDR2 from the germline V gene are SGHRS and YFSETQ. V dropped 2 bases and J dropped 5 bases, with 19 bases sitting between them. CDR3 length: 16 amino acids. TCRdb used MiXCR to reprocess the PCR reads, holding one entry per CDR3 protein. The top ten clones hold under 0.8% of a sample with 460,000 or so distinct CDR3 sequences, about a quarter of them seen once. These data come from a study of molecular identifiers for immune sequencing clone quantification. Study context: Replicates partitioned RNA from about 20,000 or 100,000 naive CD8 cells into five parts, sequencing four.

This chain links TRBV5-1 with TRBJ1-1; TRBD1 is a possible D gene (6 bases). The sample consisted of naive CD8+ T cells from blood, with Jurkat cell RNA spiked in. Subset indicated: FACS-sorted CD8+CD4-CCR7+CD45RA+ naive T cells. This clonotype was sampled from a human donor in good health. Some libraries in this study had Jurkat cell RNA spiked in. The CDR3, as DNA: TGCGCCAGCAGCTTTGAGGGGGTGTCCCGGAATACTGAAGCTTTCTTT. It codes for CASSFEGVSRNTEAFF.